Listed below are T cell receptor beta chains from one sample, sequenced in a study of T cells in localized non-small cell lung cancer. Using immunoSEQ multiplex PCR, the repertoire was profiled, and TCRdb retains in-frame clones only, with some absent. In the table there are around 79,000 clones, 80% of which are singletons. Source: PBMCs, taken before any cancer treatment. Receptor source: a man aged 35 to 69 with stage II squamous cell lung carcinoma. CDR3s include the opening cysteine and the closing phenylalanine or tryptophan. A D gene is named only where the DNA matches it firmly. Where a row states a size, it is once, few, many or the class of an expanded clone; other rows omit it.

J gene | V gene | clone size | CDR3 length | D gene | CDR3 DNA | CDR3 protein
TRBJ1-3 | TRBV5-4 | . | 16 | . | TGTGCCAGCAGCTTGGGTGGCACCTTTTCTGGAAACACCATATATTTT | CASSLGGTFSGNTIYF
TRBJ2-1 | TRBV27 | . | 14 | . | TGTGCCAGCAGCTTATTTGGGGTAATCGATGAGCAGTTCTTC | CASSLFGVIDEQFF
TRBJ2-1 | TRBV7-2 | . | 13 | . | TGTGCCAGCAGCAACCGGGACTACAATGAGCAGTTCTTC | CASSNRDYNEQFF
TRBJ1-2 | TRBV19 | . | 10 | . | TGTGCCTCCTACTCGTACGGCTACACCTTC | CASYSYGYTF
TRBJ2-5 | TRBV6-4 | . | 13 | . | TGTGCCAGCAGTGCGGGTTTGGAAGAGACCCAGTACTTC | CASSAGLEETQYF
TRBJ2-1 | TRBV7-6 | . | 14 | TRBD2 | TGTGCCAGCAGCTTTACTAGCGATTACAATGAGCAGTTCTTC | CASSFTSDYNEQFF
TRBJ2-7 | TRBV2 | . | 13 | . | TGTGCCAGCAGTATATCACACCTTTACGAGCAGTACTTC | CASSISHLYEQYF
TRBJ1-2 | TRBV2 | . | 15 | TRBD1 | TGTGCCAGCAGCGAACAGGGGGCGCAGATCTATGGCTACACCTTC | CASSEQGAQIYGYTF
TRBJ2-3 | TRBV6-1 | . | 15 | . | TGTGCCAGCAGTTCCCGCAACCCTAGCACAGATACGCAGTATTTT | CASSSRNPSTDTQYF
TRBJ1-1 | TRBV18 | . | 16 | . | TGTGCCAGCTCACCTTCCGGTACGGTGCAGAACACTGAAGCTTTCTTT | CASSPSGTVQNTEAFF
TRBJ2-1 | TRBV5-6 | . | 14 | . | TGTGCCAGCAGCTTCTCCGCTATAGGCAATGAGCAGTTCTTC | CASSFSAIGNEQFF
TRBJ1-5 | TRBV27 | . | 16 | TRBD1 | TGTGCCAGCAGTTTATCCGGACAGGGACTCAATCAGCCCCAGCATTTT | CASSLSGQGLNQPQHF
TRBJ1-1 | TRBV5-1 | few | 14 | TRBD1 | TGCGCCAGCAGCACAGGGGGCCCAAACACTGAAGCTTTCTTT | CASSTGGPNTEAFF